A single sample gave rise to the 8 T cell receptor beta chains below, sequenced in a study of tumor-infiltrating lymphocytes in primary liver carcinoma. Joint extraction of RNA and DNA used about 17-33 mg of bulk tissue that was unsorted. With roughly 540 ng total RNA as template and a constant-region primer, TCR beta cDNA was made. ARM-PCR, slightly modified, supplied the TCR beta libraries through three nested multiplex PCR rounds. Primers for the first two PCR rounds were TRBV1-TRBV30 forward primers and a C-beta reverse primer (about 10 cycles per round). TCRdb re-derived calls from the multiplex PCR reads in MiXCR, one entry per CDR3 protein. The sample contains roughly 70,000 distinct CDR3 sequences, 71% of which appear only once. Sequenced input: liver tumor tissue from sampling region 4. Noted subset: tumor region T4, right-lateral pole. These receptors were collected from a man aged 40-49 years with primary liver carcinoma and hepatitis B virus infection.

This clonotype has a single count. This sequence may be a read error, since a much larger clone differs from it by one base. The chain uses TRBV7-8 and TRBJ2-7; tentatively, D is TRBD1 or TRBD2 (6 bases each). This CDR3 comprises 15 residues. Looked up from germline, CDR1 is SGHVS and CDR2 is FQNEAQ. The V gene lost 5 bases and the J gene lost 7 bases, with 21 bases spanning the gap. The CDR3 loop reads CASSVIEGGRGEQYF. CDR3 DNA: TGTGCCAGCAGCGTAATCGAGGGGGGCCGGGGGGAGCAGTACTTC.

The chain joins TRBV12-3 or TRBV12-4 to TRBJ2-5; a possible D gene is TRBD1 (5 bases). V was cut by 4 bases and J by 9 bases, with 12 bases left in between. The CDR3 totals 12 residues. The CDR3 here is CASSSGFEAQYF. In DNA, the CDR3 is TGTGCCAGCAGTTCAGGGTTCGAGGCCCAGTACTTC.

About this clonotype itself: At one of its ends the junction is not consistent with the germline gene, which may arise from a read error. This chain connects TRBV11-2 to TRBJ2-5, with a possible D match to TRBD2 (5 bases). This CDR3 is 18 amino acids long. In germline, CDR1 is SGHAT, CDR2 FQNNGV. CDR3 sequence (DNA): TGTGCCAGCAGCTTAGCGAGGCTAGCCCTGGAGAAAAAAGATACCCAATACTTC. It codes for CASSLARLALEKKDTQYF. Drawing the rest from reference TRBV11-2 and TRBJ2-5, the complete variable domain is EAGVAQSPRYKIIEKRQSVAFWCNPISGHATLYWYQQILGQGPKLLIQFQNNGVVDDSQLPKDRFSAERLKGVDSTLKIQPAKLEDSAVYLCASSLARLALEKKDTQYFGPGTRLLVL.

This clonotype was observed a handful of times. A much larger clone differs by one base, so this may be a read error. The CDR3 does not close with the conserved phenylalanine or tryptophan, likely indicating a read error. The chain carries TRBV4-2 and TRBJ2-7; D not resolved. V was trimmed by 1 base and J by 1 base, leaving 11 bases between them. Germline V gene lookup returns CDR1 LGHNA and CDR2 YNFKEQ. This CDR3 region has 15 residues. CDR3 residues: CASSQAWRGSYEQYS. CDR3 nucleotide sequence: TGTGCCAGCAGCCAAGCATGGCGCGGATCCTACGAGCAGTACTCC.

For this clonotype: Likely a read error: the CDR3 ends without its conserved phenylalanine or tryptophan. The DNA is omitted, as the CDR3 cannot be located on it reliably, and the CDR3 follows TCRdb's listing. The V call is TRBV29-1, the J call TRBJ2-2; TRBD1, the table's D call, was not compared with the DNA. The CDR3 has 15 residues if both end residues are counted. Germline V gives CDR1 SQVTM, CDR2 ANQGSEA. The CDR3 is CSVEDYRGRTGELFS.

This chain joins TRBV29-1 and TRBJ2-5, with D possibly matching TRBD1 (6 bases). The CDR3 runs 13 residues. From germline, CDR1 is SQVTM and CDR2 ANQGSEA. As DNA, the CDR3 is TGCATCAGATTCACCCAGGGGATGGAGACCCAGTACTTC. It codes for CIRFTQGMETQYF. Complete variable domain (other parts from reference TRBV29-1 and TRBJ2-5): SAVISQKPSRDICQRGTSLTIQCQVDSQVTMMFWYRQQPGQSLTLIATANQGSEATYESGFVIDKFPISRPNLTFSTLTVSNMSPEDSSIYLCIRFTQGMETQYFGPGTRLLVL.

The sample holds many counts of this clonotype. V usage is TRBV18 and J usage is TRBJ2-5; TRBD2 matches at 13 bases. The CDR3 has 16 residues. Germline CDR1 is KGHSH and CDR2 is LQKENI. After removal of 4 bases from V and 6 bases from J, the junction contained 8 bases not matched to a gene. The CDR3 sequence is CASSLRTSGSEKTQYF. CDR3 bases: TGTGCCAGCTCACTAAGGACTAGCGGGAGTGAGAAGACCCAGTACTTC. Full variable domain (outside the CDR3, taken from reference TRBV18 and TRBJ2-5): NAGVMQNPRHLVRRRGQEARLRCSPMKGHSHVYWYRQLPEEGLKFMVYLQKENIIDESGMPKERFSAEFPKEGPSILRIQQVVRGDSAAYFCASSLRTSGSEKTQYFGPGTRLLVL.

This clonotype was recorded many times. A read error may produce the germline difference seen at one junction end. The chain recombines TRBV11-2 with TRBJ2-3, with D perhaps TRBD1 or TRBD2 (6 bases each). CDR3 length equals 15 residues. In germline, CDR1 is SGHAT, CDR2 FQNNGV. CDR3 bases: TGTGCCAGCAGCTTTGGGACACCCCCGGGGGATACGCAGGATTTT. This sequence encodes CASSFGTPPGDTQDF.